This TCR beta chain is drawn from a study of blood T cell repertoires in COVID-19. Study information: Sites across the United States, Italy and Spain contributed samples from acute and convalescent COVID-19. The analysed material was cDNA or gDNA that came from T cells, B-cell-depleted T cells, or PBMCs.

Germline assignment: CDR1 MNHEY and CDR2 SMNVEV (reference sequence). This CDR3 region has 18 residues. Germline trimming cut 4 bases from V and 2 bases from J; bases unmatched to any gene: 14. Clinical history as reported by participants underpinned cohort assignment. Original processing notes: Amplification of reference gene primers provided the estimated nucleated cell counts. Profiled with immunoSEQ multiplex PCR; TCRdb holds only in-frame clones, not every one. V, J and clone size are those of that table, while D and trimming were read from the DNA. The repertoire has about 300,000 clones, roughly nine tenths of them found once; the top ten carry about 1.7%.

The genes are TRBV27 and TRBJ1-1; 9 bases line up with TRBD1. The TCR comes from a woman in her 40s who had recovered from COVID-19. The sequencing input was PBMCs or T cells enriched from blood (not recorded which). The CDR3 DNA is TGTGCCAGCAGTTCCGGGACAGGGATCCTACGACTAAACACTGAAGCTTTCTTT. It is translated as CASSSGTGILRLNTEAFF.